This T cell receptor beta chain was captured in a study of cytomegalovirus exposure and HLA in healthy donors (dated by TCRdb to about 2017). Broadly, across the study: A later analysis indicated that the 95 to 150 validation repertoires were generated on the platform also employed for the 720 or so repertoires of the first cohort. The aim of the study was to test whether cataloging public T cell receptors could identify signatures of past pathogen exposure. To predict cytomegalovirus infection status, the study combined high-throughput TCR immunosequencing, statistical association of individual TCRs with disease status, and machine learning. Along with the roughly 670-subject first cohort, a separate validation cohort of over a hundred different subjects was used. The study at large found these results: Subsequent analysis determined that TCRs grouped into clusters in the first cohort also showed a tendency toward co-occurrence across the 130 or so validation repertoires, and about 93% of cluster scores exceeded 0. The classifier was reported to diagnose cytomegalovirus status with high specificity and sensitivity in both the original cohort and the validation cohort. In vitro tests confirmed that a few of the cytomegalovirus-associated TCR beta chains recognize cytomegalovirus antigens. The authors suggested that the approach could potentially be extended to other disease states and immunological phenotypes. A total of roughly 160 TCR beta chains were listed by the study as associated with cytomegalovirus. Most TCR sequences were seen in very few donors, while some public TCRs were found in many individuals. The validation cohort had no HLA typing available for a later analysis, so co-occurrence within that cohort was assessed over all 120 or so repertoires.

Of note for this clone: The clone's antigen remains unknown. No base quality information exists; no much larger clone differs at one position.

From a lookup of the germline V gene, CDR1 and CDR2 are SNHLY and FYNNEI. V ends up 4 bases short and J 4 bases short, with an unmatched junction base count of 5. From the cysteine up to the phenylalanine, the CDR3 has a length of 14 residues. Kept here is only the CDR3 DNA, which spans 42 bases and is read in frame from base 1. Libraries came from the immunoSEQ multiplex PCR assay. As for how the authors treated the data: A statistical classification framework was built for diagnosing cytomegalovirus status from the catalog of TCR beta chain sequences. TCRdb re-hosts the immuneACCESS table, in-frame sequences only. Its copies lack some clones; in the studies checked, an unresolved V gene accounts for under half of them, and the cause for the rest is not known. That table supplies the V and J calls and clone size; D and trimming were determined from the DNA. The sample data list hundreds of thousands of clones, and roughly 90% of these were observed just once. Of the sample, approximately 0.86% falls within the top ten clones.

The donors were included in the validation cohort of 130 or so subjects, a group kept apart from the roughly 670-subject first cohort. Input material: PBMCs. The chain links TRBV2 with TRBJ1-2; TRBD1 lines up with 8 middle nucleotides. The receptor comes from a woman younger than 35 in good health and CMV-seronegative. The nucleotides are TGTGCCAGCAGTGTCCAGGGGGCGGGCTATGGCTACACCTTC. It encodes CASSVQGAGYGYTF.